The TCR beta chain under discussion was sequenced for a study of CD8+ T cells in alopecia areata. This CDR3 has 15 amino acids. CDR1 SEHNR and CDR2 FQNEAQ come from the germline V gene (reference sequence). The V segment lost 2 bases and the J segment 7 bases; nucleotides outside the gene matches: 6. This clone was picked up a small number of times. Its target is unknown. Study outcomes and limitations: Affected scalp, especially in alopecia totalis/universalis, had a higher clonality than normal scalp did.

Following RNA extraction, reverse transcription yielded cDNA that acted as the sequencing template. The protocol was immunoSEQ multiplex PCR, while the TCRdb copy is restricted to in-frame clones and leaves out a portion. The sample lists 30,000 to 35,000 clones, approximately 52% occurring once. The rearrangement uses TRBV7-9 and TRBJ2-1; 9 nucleotides match TRBD2. The TCR comes from a human donor with alopecia areata. What was sequenced was NKG2D-high CD8+ T cells sorted from blood. The CDR3 loop reads CASSLNGAGGNEQFF. CDR3 sequence (DNA): TGTGCCAGCAGCTTAAACGGAGCGGGAGGAAATGAGCAGTTCTTC.